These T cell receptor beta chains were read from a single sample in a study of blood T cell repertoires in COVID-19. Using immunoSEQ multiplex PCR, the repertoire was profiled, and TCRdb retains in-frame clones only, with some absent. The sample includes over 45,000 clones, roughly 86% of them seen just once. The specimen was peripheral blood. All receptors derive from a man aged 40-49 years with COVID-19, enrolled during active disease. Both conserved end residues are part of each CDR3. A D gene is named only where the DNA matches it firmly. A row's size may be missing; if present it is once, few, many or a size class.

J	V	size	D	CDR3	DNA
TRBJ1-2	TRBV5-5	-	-	CASSLQANYGYTF	TGTGCCAGCAGCCTACAGGCGAACTATGGCTACACCTTC
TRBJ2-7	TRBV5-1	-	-	CASSPRAGTPYEQYF	TGCGCCAGCAGCCCCCGGGCAGGGACTCCCTACGAGCAGTACTTC
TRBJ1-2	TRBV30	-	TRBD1	CAWRGVGGQGNYGYTF	TGTGCCTGGAGGGGGGTGGGCGGACAGGGGAACTATGGCTACACCTTC
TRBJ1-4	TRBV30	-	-	CAWSVSSRGDEKLFF	TGTGCCTGGAGTGTATCATCCAGGGGAGATGAAAAACTGTTTTTT
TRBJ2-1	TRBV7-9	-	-	CASSHLSNEQFF	TGTGCCAGCAGCCATTTGAGTAATGAGCAGTTCTTC
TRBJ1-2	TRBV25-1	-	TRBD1	CASSEVGQGRGYTF	TGTGCCAGCAGTGAAGTGGGACAGGGGAGGGGCTACACCTTC
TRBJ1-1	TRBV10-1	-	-	CASSPLGRAEAFF	TGCGCCAGCAGTCCCCTGGGCAGGGCTGAAGCTTTCTTT
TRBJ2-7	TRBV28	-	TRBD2	CASSPAGESSYEQYF	TGTGCCAGCAGCCCCGCGGGGGAAAGCTCCTACGAGCAGTACTTC
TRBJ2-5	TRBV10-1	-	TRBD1	CASSGTGTGGLETQYF	TGCGCCAGCAGTGGAACCGGGACAGGGGGCCTAGAGACCCAGTACTTC
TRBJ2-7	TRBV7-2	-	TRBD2	CASSFDWGGDHEQYF	TGTGCCAGCAGCTTTGATTGGGGAGGGGACCACGAGCAGTACTTC
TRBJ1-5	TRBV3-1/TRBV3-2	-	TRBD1	CASSSGQRIWGNQPQHF	TGTGCCAGCAGCTCGGGACAGCGTATTTGGGGCAATCAGCCCCAGCATTTT
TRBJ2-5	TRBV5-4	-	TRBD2	CASSLGQSGVGTQYF	TGTGCCAGCAGCTTGGGACAAAGCGGGGTAGGAACCCAGTACTTC
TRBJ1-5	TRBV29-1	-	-	CSVAGQGNQPQHF	TGCAGCGTGGCCGGGCAGGGGAATCAGCCCCAGCATTTT
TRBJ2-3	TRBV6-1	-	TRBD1	CASSEGGTGAYTQYF	TGTGCCAGCAGTGAGGGGGGGACAGGGGCGTATACGCAGTATTTT
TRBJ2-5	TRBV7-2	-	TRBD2	CASSLAGGSETQYF	TGTGCCAGCAGCTTAGCGGGAGGGTCTGAGACCCAGTACTTC
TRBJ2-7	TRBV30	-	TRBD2	CAWSTPGTKNYEQYF	TGTGCCTGGAGTACGCCGGGGACTAAAAACTACGAGCAGTACTTC
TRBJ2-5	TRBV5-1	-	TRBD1	CASSATGTEQETQYF	TGCGCCAGCAGCGCAACTGGGACAGAACAAGAGACCCAGTACTTC
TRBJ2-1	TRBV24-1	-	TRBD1	CATSDSGTGNNEQFF	TGTGCCACCAGTGATTCGGGGACAGGAAACAATGAGCAGTTCTTC
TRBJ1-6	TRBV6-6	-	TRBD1	CASSRQGASYNSPLHF	TGTGCCAGCAGTCGACAGGGGGCCTCCTATAATTCACCCCTCCACTTT
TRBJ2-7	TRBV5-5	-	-	CASSEVVGEQYF	TGTGCCAGCAGCGAAGTAGTTGGCGAGCAGTACTTC
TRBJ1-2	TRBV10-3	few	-	CAISAAGANYGYTF	TGTGCCATCAGCGCAGCGGGAGCTAACTATGGCTACACCTTC
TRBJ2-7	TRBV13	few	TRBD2	CASSPGRDEQYF	TGTGCCAGCAGCCCAGGGAGGGACGAGCAGTACTTC
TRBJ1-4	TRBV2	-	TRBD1	CASSAGTALEKLFF	TGTGCCAGCAGCGCCGGGACAGCTCTGGAAAAACTGTTTTTT
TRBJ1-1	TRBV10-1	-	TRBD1	CASSAGTGWNTEAFF	TGCGCCAGCAGTGCCGGGACAGGATGGAACACTGAAGCTTTCTTT
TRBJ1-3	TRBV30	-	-	CAWSFSSGNTIYF	TGTGCCTGGAGTTTCAGCTCTGGAAACACCATATATTTT
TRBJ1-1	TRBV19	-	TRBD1	CASSRQLQGKNTEAFF	TGTGCCAGTAGTCGCCAGCTACAGGGGAAGAACACTGAAGCTTTCTTT
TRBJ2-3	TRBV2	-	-	CASSVRGAGTDTQYF	TGTGCCAGCAGCGTACGGGGGGCTGGCACAGATACGCAGTATTTT
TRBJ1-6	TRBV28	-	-	CASSLSRAGGSPLHF	TGTGCCAGCAGTTTGTCCCGGGCGGGGGGTTCACCCCTCCACTTT
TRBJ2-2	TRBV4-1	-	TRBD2	CASSQVPSGRGTGELFF	TGCGCCAGCAGCCAAGTTCCTAGCGGGAGAGGCACCGGGGAGCTGTTTTTT
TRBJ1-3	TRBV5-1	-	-	CASSLVVDRYGNTIYF	TGCGCCAGCAGCTTGGTCGTGGACAGATATGGAAACACCATATATTTT
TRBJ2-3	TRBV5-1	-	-	CASSLVDPGGTQYF	TGCGCCAGCAGCTTGGTAGACCCCGGGGGTACGCAGTATTTT
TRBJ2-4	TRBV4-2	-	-	CASSQDQDRGMAKNIQYF	TGTGCCAGCAGCCAAGATCAAGACCGAGGAATGGCCAAAAACATTCAGTACTTC
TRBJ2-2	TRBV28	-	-	CASSLLAGELFF	TGTGCCAGCAGTTTATTAGCCGGGGAGCTGTTTTTT
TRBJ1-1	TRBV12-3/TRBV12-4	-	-	CASSPVANTEAFF	TGTGCCAGCAGCCCGGTTGCGAACACTGAAGCTTTCTTT
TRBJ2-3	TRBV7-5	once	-	CVRSLVGGRTDTQYF	TGTGTCAGAAGCTTAGTAGGGGGTCGCACAGATACGCAGTATTTT
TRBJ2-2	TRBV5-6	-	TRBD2	CASSLPGLAGQAGELFF	TGTGCCAGCAGCTTGCCGGGACTAGCGGGACAGGCCGGGGAGCTGTTTTTT
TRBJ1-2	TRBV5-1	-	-	CASSLDVGVVGYTF	TGCGCCAGCAGCTTGGACGTGGGAGTGGTTGGCTACACCTTC
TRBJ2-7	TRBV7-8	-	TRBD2	CASSPSGTSSYEQYF	TGTGCCAGCAGCCCTAGCGGGACGAGCTCCTACGAGCAGTACTTC
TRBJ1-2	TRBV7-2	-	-	CASSSGAGRNYGYTF	TGTGCCAGCAGCTCTGGCGCTGGGAGGAACTATGGCTACACCTTC
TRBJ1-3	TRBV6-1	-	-	CASSEHSYGNTIYF	TGTGCCAGCAGTGAACACAGTTATGGAAACACCATATATTTT
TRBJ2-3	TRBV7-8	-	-	CASSLGEFGTDTQYF	TGTGCCAGCAGCTTAGGGGAGTTTGGCACAGATACGCAGTATTTT
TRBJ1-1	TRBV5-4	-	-	CASRQDSMNTEAFF	TGTGCCAGCAGACAGGACAGCATGAACACTGAAGCTTTCTTT